This TCR beta chain appears in the sequencing data of a study of blood T cell repertoires in COVID-19. TCRdb's copy holds only in-frame clones and misses some; the assay was immunoSEQ multiplex PCR. This table has approximately 53,000 clones, over 80% appearing once. Germline values: CDR1 PRHDT, CDR2 FYEKMQ (reference sequence). The CDR3 covers 15 residues. V shed 5 bases, J shed 2 bases, and the junction held 4 bases outside the gene matches. V usage is TRBV13 and J usage is TRBJ2-5, with 11 bases lining up with TRBD2. This TCR was recovered from a middle-aged man with acute or convalescent COVID-19. Sequencing was performed on peripheral blood. CDR3 region: CASSRPSGGQETQYF. The CDR3 DNA reads TGTGCCAGCAGCCGCCCTAGCGGGGGGCAAGAGACCCAGTACTTC.